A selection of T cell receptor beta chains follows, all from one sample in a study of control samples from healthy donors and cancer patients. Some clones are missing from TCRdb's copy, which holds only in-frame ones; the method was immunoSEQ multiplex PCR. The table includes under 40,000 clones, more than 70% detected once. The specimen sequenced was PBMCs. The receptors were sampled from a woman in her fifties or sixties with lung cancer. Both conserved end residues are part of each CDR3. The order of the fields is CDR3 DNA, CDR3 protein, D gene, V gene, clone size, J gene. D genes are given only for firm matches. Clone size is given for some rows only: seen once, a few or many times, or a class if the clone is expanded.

cdr3_nt: TGTGCCAGTAGTATAGATCCCCCGGGACAGGGGGCTCGCGGCTACACCTTC; cdr3_aa: CASSIDPPGQGARGYTF; d_call: TRBD1; v_call: TRBV19; clone_size: NA; j_call: TRBJ1-2
cdr3_nt: TGTGCCAGCACCAATCAGGCTGACACTGAAGCTTTCTTT; cdr3_aa: CASTNQADTEAFF; d_call: NA; v_call: TRBV5-5; clone_size: few; j_call: TRBJ1-1
cdr3_nt: TGTGCCAGCGGGGGGCCTGAAGCTTTCTTT; cdr3_aa: CASGGPEAFF; d_call: NA; v_call: TRBV9; clone_size: NA; j_call: TRBJ1-1
cdr3_nt: TGTGCCAGCAGCTTAGCGGGGACTGAGACTAATGAAAAACTGTTTTTT; cdr3_aa: CASSLAGTETNEKLFF; d_call: NA; v_call: TRBV7-6; clone_size: NA; j_call: TRBJ1-4
cdr3_nt: TGCGCCAGCAGTTCAACGTACACTGAAGCTTTCTTT; cdr3_aa: CASSSTYTEAFF; d_call: NA; v_call: TRBV10-1; clone_size: NA; j_call: TRBJ1-1
cdr3_nt: TGTGCCAGCACGTCAGGGGAGGCTGAAGCTTTCTTT; cdr3_aa: CASTSGEAEAFF; d_call: NA; v_call: TRBV9; clone_size: NA; j_call: TRBJ1-1
cdr3_nt: TGTGCCAGCAGCCAGGACAGGACCTCTGGAAACACCATATATTTT; cdr3_aa: CASSQDRTSGNTIYF; d_call: TRBD1; v_call: TRBV3-1/TRBV3-2; clone_size: few; j_call: TRBJ1-3
cdr3_nt: TGTGCCAGCAGTGACTCGAGCGGGTTAGACAATGAGCAGTTCTTC; cdr3_aa: CASSDSSGLDNEQFF; d_call: NA; v_call: TRBV6-4; clone_size: NA; j_call: TRBJ2-1
cdr3_nt: TGTGCCAGTGTCAGGACTAACACCGGGGAGCTGTTTTTT; cdr3_aa: CASVRTNTGELFF; d_call: NA; v_call: TRBV28; clone_size: once; j_call: TRBJ2-2
cdr3_nt: TGTGCCAGCAGCTTAACGCCCCTAGCGGCAATTAATGAAGGGCAGTTCTTC; cdr3_aa: CASSLTPLAAINEGQFF; d_call: TRBD2; v_call: TRBV27; clone_size: NA; j_call: TRBJ2-1
cdr3_nt: TGTGCCAGCAGTTCCAGCTCCCGACGGGCCATCTACACCTTC; cdr3_aa: CASSSSSRRAIYTF; d_call: NA; v_call: TRBV6-2/TRBV6-3; clone_size: few; j_call: TRBJ1-2
cdr3_nt: TGCGCCAGCAGCCCCACTAGCGGGAGCACAGATACGCAGTATTTT; cdr3_aa: CASSPTSGSTDTQYF; d_call: TRBD2; v_call: TRBV5-1; clone_size: NA; j_call: TRBJ2-3
cdr3_nt: TGCGCCAGCAGCTTGGCGACAGCAACTAATGAAAAACTGTTTTTT; cdr3_aa: CASSLATATNEKLFF; d_call: NA; v_call: TRBV5-1; clone_size: NA; j_call: TRBJ1-4
cdr3_nt: TGTGCCAGCAGTGTTTCGGACATCTCGTCTTCACCCCTCCACTTT; cdr3_aa: CASSVSDISSSPLHF; d_call: NA; v_call: TRBV2; clone_size: NA; j_call: TRBJ1-6
cdr3_nt: TGTGCCAGCATGGTAACCCCGGCAACTAATGAAAAACTGTTTTTT; cdr3_aa: CASMVTPATNEKLFF; d_call: NA; v_call: TRBV2; clone_size: NA; j_call: TRBJ1-4
cdr3_nt: TGTGCCAGCAGTTACTCGACATACCAGCCCCAGCATTTT; cdr3_aa: CASSYSTYQPQHF; d_call: NA; v_call: TRBV6-5; clone_size: NA; j_call: TRBJ1-5
cdr3_nt: TGTGCCAGCAGTGAGCACTTCCCGGGACAGGGGATTGAGACCCAGTACTTC; cdr3_aa: CASSEHFPGQGIETQYF; d_call: TRBD1; v_call: TRBV6-1; clone_size: NA; j_call: TRBJ2-5
cdr3_nt: TGTGCCAGCAGCAAAGGAGGGACAGGTGGGTATGGCTACACCTTC; cdr3_aa: CASSKGGTGGYGYTF; d_call: NA; v_call: TRBV21-1; clone_size: NA; j_call: TRBJ1-2
cdr3_nt: TGTGCCAGCAGCAAGCCCCAAGATGACAGGTATAGCAATCAGCCCCAGCATTTT; cdr3_aa: CASSKPQDDRYSNQPQHF; d_call: NA; v_call: TRBV21-1; clone_size: NA; j_call: TRBJ1-5
cdr3_nt: TGCAGCCTCCACAGGGAAGAGGGGGCTTTCTTT; cdr3_aa: CSLHREEGAFF; d_call: NA; v_call: TRBV20-1; clone_size: NA; j_call: TRBJ1-1
cdr3_nt: TGTGCCAGCAGTTCTTACAAGAGCCCGTCTGGGGCCAACGTCCTGACTTTC; cdr3_aa: CASSSYKSPSGANVLTF; d_call: NA; v_call: TRBV27; clone_size: NA; j_call: TRBJ2-6
cdr3_nt: TGTGCCAGCAGTTTTATTCGGGATCAGCCCCAGCATTTT; cdr3_aa: CASSFIRDQPQHF; d_call: NA; v_call: TRBV12-3/TRBV12-4; clone_size: NA; j_call: TRBJ1-5
cdr3_nt: TGTGCCAGCAGCTCAGGACAGGGGGAAATCTATGGCTACACCTTC; cdr3_aa: CASSSGQGEIYGYTF; d_call: TRBD1; v_call: TRBV7-3; clone_size: NA; j_call: TRBJ1-2
cdr3_nt: TGTGCCAGCAGCTTCCGAGGTTCTAGCGCAGATACGCAGTATTTT; cdr3_aa: CASSFRGSSADTQYF; d_call: NA; v_call: TRBV9; clone_size: few; j_call: TRBJ2-3
cdr3_nt: TGCAGTGCTAGTCGACTGTCCGGGCGAGGTAGCACAGATACGCAGTATTTT; cdr3_aa: CSASRLSGRGSTDTQYF; d_call: NA; v_call: TRBV20-1; clone_size: NA; j_call: TRBJ2-3
cdr3_nt: TGTGCCAGCAGCCAAGTAACCTCTTACACAGATACGCAGTATTTT; cdr3_aa: CASSQVTSYTDTQYF; d_call: NA; v_call: TRBV4-2; clone_size: NA; j_call: TRBJ2-3
cdr3_nt: TGTGCCAGCAGTTACAACCATGGAGGGTATGGCTACACCTTC; cdr3_aa: CASSYNHGGYGYTF; d_call: NA; v_call: TRBV6-5; clone_size: few; j_call: TRBJ1-2
cdr3_nt: TGCAGTGCACGGCATGAGGGCGCAGAAACCTTC; cdr3_aa: CSARHEGAETF; d_call: NA; v_call: TRBV20-1; clone_size: NA; j_call: TRBJ1-2
cdr3_nt: TGTGCCAGCAGCCCTGACAGGAATTCACCCCTCCACTTT; cdr3_aa: CASSPDRNSPLHF; d_call: NA; v_call: TRBV7-7; clone_size: NA; j_call: TRBJ1-6
cdr3_nt: TGTGCCTGGAGTGTCGACTCCAATGAAAAACTGTTTTTT; cdr3_aa: CAWSVDSNEKLFF; d_call: NA; v_call: TRBV30; clone_size: NA; j_call: TRBJ1-4
cdr3_nt: TGTGCCACCAGTGAAGGCACAGATACGCAGTATTTT; cdr3_aa: CATSEGTDTQYF; d_call: NA; v_call: TRBV24-1; clone_size: NA; j_call: TRBJ2-3
cdr3_nt: TGTGCCAGCAGCCAAGATTTGGACCAATACGAGCAGTACTTC; cdr3_aa: CASSQDLDQYEQYF; d_call: NA; v_call: TRBV4-2; clone_size: NA; j_call: TRBJ2-7
cdr3_nt: TGCGCCAGCAGCCTCGGAGGGGCGAGCAATCAGCCCCAGCATTTT; cdr3_aa: CASSLGGASNQPQHF; d_call: NA; v_call: TRBV4-1; clone_size: few; j_call: TRBJ1-5
cdr3_nt: TGCGCCAGCAGCCTCCGACAGACTATAGGCTATGGCTACACCTTC; cdr3_aa: CASSLRQTIGYGYTF; d_call: NA; v_call: TRBV4-1; clone_size: NA; j_call: TRBJ1-2
cdr3_nt: TGCGCCAGCAGGGCAGTACTCACAGATACGCAGTATTTT; cdr3_aa: CASRAVLTDTQYF; d_call: NA; v_call: TRBV10-1; clone_size: NA; j_call: TRBJ2-3
cdr3_nt: TGTGCCAGCAGCTTACCCCCGGCTGAGCAGTTCTTC; cdr3_aa: CASSLPPAEQFF; d_call: NA; v_call: TRBV7-2; clone_size: NA; j_call: TRBJ2-1
cdr3_nt: TGTGCCACCAGAGTAAATGGACTAGAGGGTCGAGGCGGCTACACCTTC; cdr3_aa: CATRVNGLEGRGGYTF; d_call: NA; v_call: TRBV24-1; clone_size: NA; j_call: TRBJ1-2
cdr3_nt: TGTGCCAGCAGCGTAGCTGGGATGGACGCTGAAGCTTTCTTT; cdr3_aa: CASSVAGMDAEAFF; d_call: NA; v_call: TRBV9; clone_size: NA; j_call: TRBJ1-1
cdr3_nt: TGTGCCAGTAGGGACACCTCTCACGAGCAGTACTTC; cdr3_aa: CASRDTSHEQYF; d_call: NA; v_call: TRBV11-2; clone_size: few; j_call: TRBJ2-7
cdr3_nt: TGTGCCAGCAGTAATCGACAGGGGGGCTACTATGGCTACACCTTC; cdr3_aa: CASSNRQGGYYGYTF; d_call: TRBD1; v_call: TRBV6-5; clone_size: NA; j_call: TRBJ1-2
cdr3_nt: TGTGCCAGCAGTTTCGGGACTAGCGGGAGAGAGCAGTACTTC; cdr3_aa: CASSFGTSGREQYF; d_call: TRBD2; v_call: TRBV28; clone_size: NA; j_call: TRBJ2-7
cdr3_nt: TGTGCCAGCAGCCCACCCCAGGGGCTAATGACAAGCTCCTACGAGCAGTACTTC; cdr3_aa: CASSPPQGLMTSSYEQYF; d_call: NA; v_call: TRBV6-2/TRBV6-3; clone_size: NA; j_call: TRBJ2-7
cdr3_nt: TGCGCCAGCAGCCAAGGGTACGGGCAGCCCCAGCATTTT; cdr3_aa: CASSQGYGQPQHF; d_call: NA; v_call: TRBV4-3; clone_size: once; j_call: TRBJ1-5
cdr3_nt: TGCGCCAGCAGCCAAGATTCCGTGGCCACCGGGGAGCTGTTTTTT; cdr3_aa: CASSQDSVATGELFF; d_call: NA; v_call: TRBV4-3; clone_size: NA; j_call: TRBJ2-2
cdr3_nt: TGCGCCAGCAGCCAGTTATCGAGAGGATCTAATGAAAAACTGTTTTTT; cdr3_aa: CASSQLSRGSNEKLFF; d_call: NA; v_call: TRBV4-1; clone_size: few; j_call: TRBJ1-4
cdr3_nt: TGTGCCAGCAGCCAACAGGCTAGGGACATTCAGTACTTC; cdr3_aa: CASSQQARDIQYF; d_call: NA; v_call: TRBV14; clone_size: NA; j_call: TRBJ2-4
cdr3_nt: TGCGCCAGCAGCCAAGCGTGGGCCGGTGGCTACACCTTC; cdr3_aa: CASSQAWAGGYTF; d_call: NA; v_call: TRBV4-1; clone_size: few; j_call: TRBJ1-2
cdr3_nt: TGTGCCTGGAGAAAAGGGGGAGTGGGAACCGGGGAGCTGTTTTTT; cdr3_aa: CAWRKGGVGTGELFF; d_call: NA; v_call: TRBV30; clone_size: few; j_call: TRBJ2-2
cdr3_nt: TGTGCCAGCAGCTCCGGGGTTGGGGCACAAGAGACCCAGTACTTC; cdr3_aa: CASSSGVGAQETQYF; d_call: NA; v_call: TRBV7-9; clone_size: NA; j_call: TRBJ2-5
cdr3_nt: TGTGCCAGCAGCTTGGGAAGGGGGGGAATGCAAGAGACCCAGTACTTC; cdr3_aa: CASSLGRGGMQETQYF; d_call: NA; v_call: TRBV11-2; clone_size: NA; j_call: TRBJ2-5
cdr3_nt: TGTGCCACCACGGACGGGAACAATCAGCCCCAGCATTTT; cdr3_aa: CATTDGNNQPQHF; d_call: NA; v_call: TRBV19; clone_size: NA; j_call: TRBJ1-5
cdr3_nt: TGTGCCAGCAGCTTGAAGTGGGGACAGGGGGCCGGGGAGCTGTTTTTT; cdr3_aa: CASSLKWGQGAGELFF; d_call: TRBD1; v_call: TRBV5-6; clone_size: once; j_call: TRBJ2-2
cdr3_nt: TGTGCCAGCAGCGGATGGACGGACTACGAGCAGTACTTC; cdr3_aa: CASSGWTDYEQYF; d_call: NA; v_call: TRBV11-2; clone_size: NA; j_call: TRBJ2-7